This T cell receptor (beta chain) was recovered during a study of regulatory T cells in long-lasting Graves disease. Overall study findings and caveats: Patients with persistent disease showed a bias toward TRBV28, TRBJ1-2 and TRBJ2-5.

CDR3 regions were amplified by Arm-PCR using iRepertoire HTBI primers to build TCR beta libraries. Using its own MiXCR run on the multiplex PCR reads, TCRdb lists one record per CDR3 protein. This sample yields 520,000 or so distinct CDR3 sequences, of which about 12% are seen a single time; 8.9% belongs to the top ten. This clonotype has more than one count but fewer than ten. The antigen is undetermined. Time point in this sample: newly diagnosed GD, antithyroid drugs for less than 3 months. From RNA extracted from PBMCs, the TCR library was made. Blood from the periphery, 8 to 9.5 milliliters in all, was drawn into EDTA tubes. CDR1 SGHTA and CDR2 FQGNSA come from the germline V gene. Between the trimmed V and J ends, which lost 1 base and 4 bases, there was a span of 13 bases. The CDR3 has 15 amino acids. The same sample was also studied in work on T cells in Graves' hyperthyroidism and ophthalmopathy. This second study notes: Graves' hyperthyroidism without ophthalmopathy progression within 18 months was termed stable.

The chain combines TRBV7-2 with TRBJ1-2, with D possibly being TRBD1 (5 bases). The receptor was isolated from a woman aged 25-40 years with Graves disease. The sequencing here drew on peripheral blood mononuclear cells (PBMCs), taken at new diagnosis, from a patient treated with antithyroid drugs. CDR3 residues: CASSLEPGTSYGYTF. The CDR3 DNA is TGTGCCAGCAGCTTAGAACCCGGGACTTCCTATGGCTACACCTTC.